This T cell receptor (beta chain) was captured in a study of regulatory dendritic cells for organ transplantation. A word on this clone: No antigen is known for it.

Sorted T cells were CFSE-labeled and cultured four to five days with allogeneic regulatory or mature dendritic cells at 1:10. The table came from immunoSEQ multiplex PCR; TCRdb's copy has only in-frame clones and leaves some out. The sample comprises roughly 4,000 clones, 50% to 65% of which are singletons, and under 25% rests with the top ten. Trimming left V 1 base short and J 1 base short, with 14 bases between. This CDR3 spans 16 amino acids. CDR1 and CDR2 (germline): SGHAT, FQNNGV. The genes are TRBV11-2 and TRBJ2-7; possibly TRBD2 for D (5 bases). The receptor was isolated from a human donor in good health. Sequenced material: memory CD8+ T cells from blood cultured with dendritic cells. Subset reported: CD45RO+ memory T cells. The CDR3 DNA sequence: TGTGCCAGCAGCTTAGGGTCTAGCCGTCGGTCCTACGAGCAGTACTTC. Translation gives CASSLGSSRRSYEQYF.